What follows is one TCR beta chain and its context. What it binds is not known. This entry is derived from a study of shared clonotypes between healthy human individuals. Broader study findings: Although depth was large, rarefaction showed that sequencing of the sorted subsets was incomplete. Clonotypes shared by all four sorted-subset donors had higher generation probabilities than non-shared clonotypes.

The naive CD8 subset, CD45RO-negative cells positively selected for CCR7, excluded terminally differentiated effector memory CD45RA+ cells. Donors were healthy HIV-negative adults without recently reported acute infections or vaccinations. This table comes from immunoSEQ multiplex PCR, and its TCRdb copy is limited to in-frame clones, with some not included. The sample shows approximately 2,000,000 clones, over 85% of them seen only once. Per germline, CDR1 MNHNS and CDR2 SASEGT. CDR3 length equals 15 residues. The V and J ends lost 4 bases and 2 bases respectively, with 13 bases between them. The TCR comes from a man between 18 and 35 years old in good health. Some clones in this sample may be carry-over from other donors' samples. J is TRBJ2-3 and V is TRBV6-1; D is unresolved. The sequencing sample was made of naive CD8+ T cells from PBMCs. CDR3 residues: CASSGESTYTDTQYF. The CDR3 bases are TGTGCCAGCAGTGGGGAAAGCACCTACACAGATACGCAGTATTTT.